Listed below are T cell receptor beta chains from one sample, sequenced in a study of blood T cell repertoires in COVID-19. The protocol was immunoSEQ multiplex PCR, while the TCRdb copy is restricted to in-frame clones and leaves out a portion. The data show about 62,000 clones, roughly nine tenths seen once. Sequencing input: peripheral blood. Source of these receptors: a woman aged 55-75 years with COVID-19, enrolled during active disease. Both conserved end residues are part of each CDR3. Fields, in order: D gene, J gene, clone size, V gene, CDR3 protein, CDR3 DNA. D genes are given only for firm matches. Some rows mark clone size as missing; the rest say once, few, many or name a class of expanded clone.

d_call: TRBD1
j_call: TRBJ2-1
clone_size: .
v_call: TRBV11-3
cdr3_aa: CASSSRQGAYNEQFF
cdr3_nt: TGTGCCAGCAGCTCCAGGCAGGGGGCCTACAATGAGCAGTTCTTC

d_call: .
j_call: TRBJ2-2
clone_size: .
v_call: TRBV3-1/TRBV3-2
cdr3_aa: CASSQVAGHTGELFF
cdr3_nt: TGTGCCAGCAGCCAAGTGGCGGGACACACCGGGGAGCTGTTTTTT

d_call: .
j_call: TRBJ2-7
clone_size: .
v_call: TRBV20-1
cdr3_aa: CSASRDTYEQYF
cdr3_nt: TGCAGTGCTAGTAGGGACACCTACGAGCAGTACTTC

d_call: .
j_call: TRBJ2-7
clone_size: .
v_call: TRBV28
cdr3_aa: CASCGPKFYEQYF
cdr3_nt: TGTGCCTCCTGCGGGCCCAAATTCTACGAGCAGTACTTC

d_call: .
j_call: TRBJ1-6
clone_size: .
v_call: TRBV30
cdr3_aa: CAWPVRQGTDSPLHF
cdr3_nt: TGTGCCTGGCCAGTCCGGCAGGGGACGGATTCACCCCTCCACTTT

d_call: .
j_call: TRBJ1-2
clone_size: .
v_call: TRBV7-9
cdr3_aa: CASSETLNYYGYTF
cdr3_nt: TGTGCCAGCAGCGAGACTCTGAACTACTATGGCTACACCTTC

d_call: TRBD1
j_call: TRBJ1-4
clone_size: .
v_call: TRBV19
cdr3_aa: CATRRQGADEKLFF
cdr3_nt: TGTGCCACACGACGACAGGGGGCAGACGAAAAACTGTTTTTT

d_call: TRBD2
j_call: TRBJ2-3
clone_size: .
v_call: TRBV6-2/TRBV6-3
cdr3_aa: CASSTRLAGPTDTQYF
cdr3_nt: TGTGCCAGCAGTACCCGACTAGCGGGCCCCACAGATACGCAGTATTTT

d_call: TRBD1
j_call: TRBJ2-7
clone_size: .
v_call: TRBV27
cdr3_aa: CASSLSGQIVSYEQYF
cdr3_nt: TGTGCCAGCAGTTTATCGGGACAGATAGTCTCCTACGAGCAGTACTTC

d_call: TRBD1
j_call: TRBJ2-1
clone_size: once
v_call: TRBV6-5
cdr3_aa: CASVQGFYYNEQFF
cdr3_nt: TGTGCCAGCGTACAGGGGTTTTACTACAATGAGCAGTTCTTC

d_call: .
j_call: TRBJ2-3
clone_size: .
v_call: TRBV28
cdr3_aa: CASGKLGLLGGTDTQYF
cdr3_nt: TGTGCCAGCGGTAAACTAGGCCTCCTCGGGGGCACAGATACGCAGTATTTT

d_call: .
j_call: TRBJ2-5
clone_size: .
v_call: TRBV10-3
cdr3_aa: CAISEGEETQYF
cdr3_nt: TGTGCCATCAGCGAGGGAGAAGAGACCCAGTACTTC

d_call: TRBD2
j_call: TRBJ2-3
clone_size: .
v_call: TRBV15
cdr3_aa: CATSRTLGGRSPDTQYF
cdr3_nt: TGTGCCACCAGCAGAACCCTTGGCGGGAGATCCCCAGATACGCAGTATTTT

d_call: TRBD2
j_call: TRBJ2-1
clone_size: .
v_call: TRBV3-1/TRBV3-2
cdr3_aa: CASSQGTSGREQFF
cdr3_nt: TGTGCCAGCAGCCAAGGGACTAGCGGGAGAGAGCAGTTCTTC

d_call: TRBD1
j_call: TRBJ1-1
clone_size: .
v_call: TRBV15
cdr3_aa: CATSRDSPGQGSNTEAFF
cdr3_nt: TGTGCCACCAGCAGAGATTCTCCGGGACAGGGATCGAACACTGAAGCTTTCTTT

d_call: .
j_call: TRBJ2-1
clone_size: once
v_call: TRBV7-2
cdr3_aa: CASSLLGQQINEQFF
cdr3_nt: TGTGCCAGCAGCTTATTAGGACAGCAGATCAATGAGCAGTTCTTC

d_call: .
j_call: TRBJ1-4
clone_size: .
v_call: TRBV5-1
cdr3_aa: CASSPEGGTNEKLFF
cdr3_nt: TGCGCCAGCAGCCCGGAGGGGGGGACTAATGAAAAACTGTTTTTT

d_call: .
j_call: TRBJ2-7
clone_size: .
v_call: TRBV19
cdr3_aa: CASSTGTLYEQYF
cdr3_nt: TGTGCCAGTTCCACCGGGACTTTATACGAGCAGTACTTC

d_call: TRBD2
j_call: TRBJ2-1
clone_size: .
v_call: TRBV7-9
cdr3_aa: CASSPPGLAGANNEQFF
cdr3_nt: TGTGCCAGCAGCCCCCCCGGACTAGCGGGAGCTAACAATGAGCAGTTCTTC

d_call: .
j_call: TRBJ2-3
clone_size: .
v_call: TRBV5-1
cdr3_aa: CASSLAERAGTDTQYF
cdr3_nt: TGCGCCAGCAGCTTGGCCGAGCGGGCAGGAACAGATACGCAGTATTTT

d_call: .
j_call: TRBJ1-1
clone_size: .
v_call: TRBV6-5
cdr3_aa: CASSYEERSEAFF
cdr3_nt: TGTGCCAGCAGTTACGAGGAGCGAAGTGAGGCTTTCTTT

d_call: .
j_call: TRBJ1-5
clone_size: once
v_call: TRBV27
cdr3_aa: CASSPTGGSRPQHF
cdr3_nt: TGTGCCAGCAGTCCGACAGGCGGTAGTCGGCCCCAGCATTTT

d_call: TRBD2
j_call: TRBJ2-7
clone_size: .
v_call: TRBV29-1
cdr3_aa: CSVTSGYEQYF
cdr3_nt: TGCAGCGTGACTAGCGGCTACGAGCAGTACTTC